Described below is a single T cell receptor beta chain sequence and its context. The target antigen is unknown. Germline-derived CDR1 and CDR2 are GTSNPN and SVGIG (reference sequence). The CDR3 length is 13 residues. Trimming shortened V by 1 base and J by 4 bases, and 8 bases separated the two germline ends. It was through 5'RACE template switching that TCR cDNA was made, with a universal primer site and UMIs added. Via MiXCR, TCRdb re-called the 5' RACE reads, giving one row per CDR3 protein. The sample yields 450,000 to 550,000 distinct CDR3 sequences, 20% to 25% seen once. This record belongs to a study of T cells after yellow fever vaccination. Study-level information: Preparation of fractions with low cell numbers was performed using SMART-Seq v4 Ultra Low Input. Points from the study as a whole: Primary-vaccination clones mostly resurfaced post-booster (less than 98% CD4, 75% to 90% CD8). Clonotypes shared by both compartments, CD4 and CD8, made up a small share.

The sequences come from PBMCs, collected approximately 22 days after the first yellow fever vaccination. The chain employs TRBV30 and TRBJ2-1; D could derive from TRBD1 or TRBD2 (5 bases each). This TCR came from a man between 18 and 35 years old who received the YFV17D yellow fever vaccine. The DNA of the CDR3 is TGTGCCTGGAGTGGGGGGTCTTACAATGAGCAGTTCTTC. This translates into CAWSGGSYNEQFF.